Below, 30 T cell receptor beta chains from the same sample are listed, as sequenced in a study of blood T cell repertoires in COVID-19 (TCRdb year 2020). Libraries were prepared through the immunoSEQ multiplex PCR assay. As stored in TCRdb, this immuneACCESS dataset retains in-frame rearrangements with V and J assigned. A fraction of the clones does not appear; measured against another copy, unresolved V genes explain less than half of the discrepancy, and the remainder lacks a known reason. The sample profile shows around 260,000 clones; about four fifths of them were found once. Approximately 15% of the sample is taken by the ten largest. Sequenced input: peripheral blood. The receptors shown here come from a person between 65 and 79 years old with COVID-19, enrolled during active disease.

The V call is TRBV7-8, the J call TRBJ1-4; 9 bases are a match to TRBD1. The CDR3 has 15 amino acids. Trimming took 8 bases from V and 4 from J; bases not matched to a gene: 8. Germline V lookup: CDR1 SGHVS, CDR2 FQNEAQ. Here the CDR3 reads CASGLGQGGNEKLFF. The CDR3 nucleotides read TGTGCCAGCGGCCTGGGACAGGGAGGTAATGAAAAACTGTTTTTT.

The chain uses TRBV3-1 (or the pseudogene TRBV3-2) and TRBJ1-1; TRBD1 agrees at 10 bases. This CDR3 comprises 15 residues. J was trimmed by 1 base and V by 4 bases; bases with no gene match: 3. Germline CDR1 LGHDT, CDR2 YNNKEL (reference sequence). The CDR3 DNA is TGTGCCAGCAGCCGACAGGGGGCCGAGAACACTGAAGCTTTCTTT. This sequence encodes CASSRQGAENTEAFF.

This clone was observed once. In nucleotides, the CDR3 is TGTGCCACTCTTCCGGGACAGACTAATGAAAAACTGTTTTTT. Its protein product is CATLPGQTNEKLFF. The V gene is TRBV2, the J gene TRBJ1-4, with 7 positions matching TRBD1. With 10 bases clipped from V and 2 bases from J, the junction kept 7 bases outside the gene matches. Germline CDR1 SNHLY, CDR2 FYNNEI. The CDR3 is 14 amino acids.

The chain has TRBV28 and TRBJ2-7; no clear D. Germline-derived CDR1 and CDR2 are MDHEN and SYDVKM. V gave up 4 bases and J gave up 2 bases, with 9 bases separating them. CDR3 length: 13 amino acids. The CDR3 here is CASSSPFPYEQYF. The DNA for the CDR3 is TGTGCCAGCAGTTCCCCGTTTCCCTACGAGCAGTACTTC.

This chain uses TRBV7-2 with TRBJ2-1; D perhaps matches TRBD1 (5 bases). The CDR3 length is 14 residues. Germline values: CDR1 SGHTA, CDR2 FQGNSA. V was shortened by 2 bases and J by 9 bases, with 14 bases between the two germline ends. The CDR3 DNA reads TGTGCCAGCAGCTTAAAATTCGGTGGGGCTGAGCAGTTCTTC. Translated: CASSLKFGGAEQFF.

The chain uses TRBV7-2 and TRBJ1-2, with D possibly TRBD1 on 6 matching bases. Germline V gene lookup returns CDR1 SGHTA and CDR2 FQGNSA. V was trimmed by 7 bases and J by 6 bases, leaving 15 bases between them. The CDR3 runs 13 residues. The CDR3 reads CASTQTRQDGYTF. CDR3 sequence (DNA): TGTGCCAGCACCCAGACAAGACAGGATGGCTACACCTTC.

The J gene is TRBJ1-4, the V gene TRBV25-1; a weak D match, TRBD1 (6 bases). Trimming removed 4 bases at V and 4 bases at J, with 13 bases between. Germline values: CDR1 MGHDK, CDR2 SYGVNS. The CDR3 consists of 15 residues. In nucleotides, the CDR3 is TGTGCCAGCAGTGTTTCGGACAGACATAATGAAAAACTGTTTTTT. Residues: CASSVSDRHNEKLFF.

V is TRBV5-1 and J is TRBJ1-4; weak D call: TRBD1 (6 bases). The CDR3 sequence is 15 residues long. The V and J ends lost 2 bases and 5 bases respectively, with 13 bases between them. In germline, CDR1 is SGHRS, CDR2 YFSETQ. The CDR3 sequence is CASSLTGQVNEKLFF. The CDR3 coding sequence is TGCGCCAGCAGCTTAACGGGACAAGTCAATGAAAAACTGTTTTTT.

The chain is built from TRBV7-5 and TRBJ1-1; the tabulated D call, TRBD1, remains unverified against the DNA. TRBV7-5 is termed a pseudogene. CDR3 length equals 15 residues. The CDR3 nucleotides read TGTGTCAGAAGCGTACCCCAGGGGAAGTTGGGTGAAGCTTTCTTT. It specifies CVRSVPQGKLGEAFF.

This chain connects TRBV5-5 to TRBJ2-7; TRBD1 matches at 10 bases. Germline V gene lookup returns CDR1 SGHKS and CDR2 YYEKEE (reference sequence). Losses at the gene ends were 5 bases for V and 3 bases for J; bases not matched to a gene: 8. The CDR3 contains 15 residues. CDR3 DNA: TGTGCCAGCAGTTACGCCTGGACAGGGGGCTACGAGCAGTACTTC. As protein: CASSYAWTGGYEQYF.

This clone was seen a single time. The chain couples TRBV19 to TRBJ1-2; perhaps TRBD1 as D (5 bases). Germline lookup yields CDR1 LNHDA and CDR2 SQIVND (reference sequence). The CDR3 is made up of 13 amino acids. Trimming took 5 bases from V and 2 from J, leaving 9 bases between them. The CDR3 spells CASSVQANYGYTF. Written as DNA, the CDR3 is TGTGCCAGTAGTGTACAGGCGAACTATGGCTACACCTTC.

This clone was counted a single time. This chain links TRBV10-3 with TRBJ1-5; D call uncertain. Germline V CDR1 and CDR2: ENHRY, SYGVKD. This CDR3 has 13 residues. V was cut by 0 bases and J by 5 bases, with 5 bases left in between. The CDR3, as DNA: TGTGCCATCAGTGAGTCGAGAGATCAGCCCCAGCATTTT. Translated: CAISESRDQPQHF.

The gene calls are TRBV14 and TRBJ2-1, with TRBD2 identical over 15 bases. Germline values: CDR1 SGHDN, CDR2 FVKESK. The CDR3 sequence is 14 residues long. J lost 14 bases, V lost 3 bases, and 5 bases had no gene match. The CDR3 nucleotides are TGTGCCAGCAGCCACGGACTAGCGGGGGGGGGAGAGTTCTTC. This encodes CASSHGLAGGGEFF.

This rearrangement joins TRBV10-3 to TRBJ2-1; 11 bases map to TRBD2. V was pared by 6 bases and J by 9 bases, with 7 bases of the junction left unmatched. CDR3 length equals 14 residues. Germline CDR1 is ENHRY and CDR2 is SYGVKD. The CDR3 sequence is CAIRASGGRGEQFF. Here the CDR3 DNA reads TGTGCCATCAGGGCTAGCGGGGGGCGAGGTGAGCAGTTCTTC.

The chain couples TRBV6-2 or TRBV6-3 to TRBJ1-1, with TRBD1 matching over 8 bases. The J segment lost 4 bases and the V segment lost 0 bases, leaving 1 base of the junction unmatched. This CDR3 contains 14 residues. The germline V gene has CDR1 MNHEY and CDR2 SVGEGT. In nucleotides, the CDR3 is TGTGCCAGCAGTTACTCGACAGGGGTCACTGAAGCTTTCTTT. This sequence encodes CASSYSTGVTEAFF.

The sample holds a few counts of this clone. The V and J genes are TRBV28 and TRBJ2-7; 7 bases agree with TRBD1. CDR1 MDHEN and CDR2 SYDVKM come from the germline V gene. The V gene end was trimmed by 5 bases and the J gene end by 6 bases; junction bases not matched to a gene: 7. This CDR3 region has 13 residues. The CDR3 nucleotides are TGTGCCAGCAGTCCCAACAGGGGTGGCGAGCAGTACTTC. Its protein is CASSPNRGGEQYF.

The rearrangement uses TRBV7-3 and TRBJ1-6; maybe TRBD1 (6 bases). This CDR3 spans 14 amino acids. Trimming left V 2 bases short and J 9 bases short, with 11 bases between. The V gene's germline CDR1 is SGHTA and CDR2 FQGTGA. The CDR3 DNA is TGTGCCAGCAGCTTAGGGCGGGGGCGTTCACCCCTCCACTTT. It encodes CASSLGRGRSPLHF.

The chain links TRBV7-2 to TRBJ2-7; 7 bases line up with TRBD2. The V segment lost 5 bases and the J segment 0 bases; nucleotides outside the gene matches: 7. The CDR3 covers 15 residues. The germline gives CDR1 SGHTA, CDR2 FQGNSA. CDR3 region: CASSQSGATSYEQYF. The CDR3 nucleotides read TGTGCCAGCAGCCAAAGCGGGGCGACCTCCTACGAGCAGTACTTC.

The genes are TRBV4-2 and TRBJ2-7; the match to TRBD2 covers 12 bases. CDR3 length equals 16 residues. The V and J ends lost 0 bases and 3 bases, in that order; junction bases with no gene match: 3. Germline V gene sequence: CDR1 LGHNA, CDR2 YNFKEQ. This CDR3 reads CASSQETSGSVYEQYF. DNA of the CDR3: TGTGCCAGCAGCCAAGAGACTAGCGGGAGTGTCTACGAGCAGTACTTC.

This clone has a single count. The chain links TRBV9 to TRBJ1-4; a possible D gene is TRBD1 (6 bases). V gave up 4 bases and J gave up 5 bases, with 15 bases separating them. The V gene's germline CDR1 is SGDLS and CDR2 YYNGEE. This CDR3 spans 15 amino acids. DNA of the CDR3: TGTGCCAGCAGCCCAATCGGACAGAGAAATGAAAAACTGTTTTTT. Amino acid sequence: CASSPIGQRNEKLFF.

The chain carries TRBV14 and TRBJ1-1; 7 nucleotides align to TRBD1. Trimming at V came to 3 bases and at J to 0 bases, leaving 4 bases not matched to a gene. Germline V lookup: CDR1 SGHDN, CDR2 FVKESK. The CDR3 runs 15 residues. The chain's CDR3 is CASSQSGQLNTEAFF. The CDR3 DNA sequence: TGTGCCAGCAGCCAGTCGGGACAGCTGAACACTGAAGCTTTCTTT.

The chain joins TRBV15 to TRBJ1-6; D may be TRBD1 (6 bases). The CDR3 has 12 residues. Trimming shortened V by 5 bases and J by 10 bases, and 9 bases separated the two germline ends. The germline V gene has CDR1 LNHNV and CDR2 YYDKDF (reference sequence). The CDR3 loop reads CATSGGQSPLHF. The CDR3 nucleotides read TGTGCCACCAGCGGCGGACAGTCACCCCTCCACTTT.

CDR3 sequence: CASSFTGGNEKLFF. The CDR3, as DNA: TGCGCCAGCAGCTTCACGGGAGGTAATGAAAAACTGTTTTTT. V usage is TRBV5-1 and J usage is TRBJ1-4; no clear D gene. The germline V gene has CDR1 SGHRS and CDR2 YFSETQ. Trimming stripped 2 bases from V and 4 bases from J, with 9 bases between. This CDR3 has 14 amino acids.

The J gene is TRBJ2-7, the V gene TRBV6-5; 8 nucleotides match TRBD2. The CDR3 length is 15 residues. The germline V gene has CDR1 MNHEY and CDR2 SVGAGI. Germline trimming cut 10 bases from V and 4 bases from J; bases unmatched to any gene: 15. The CDR3 DNA reads TGTGCCACCCAGACCGAATTCGCGGGAGGATACGAGCAGTACTTC. Translating gives CATQTEFAGGYEQYF.

This clone has only one observation. The chain recombines TRBV24-1 with TRBJ2-3; possible D gene TRBD2, 5 bases. Germline V gene lookup returns CDR1 KGHDR and CDR2 SFDVKD. The CDR3 extends over 11 amino acids. V was pared by 11 bases and J by 4 bases, with 9 bases between. The CDR3 sequence is CASGFADTQYF. Here the CDR3 DNA reads TGTGCCAGCGGGTTCGCAGATACGCAGTATTTT.

V is TRBV5-5 and J is TRBJ2-5; the D is unclear. Germline V gene sequence: CDR1 SGHKS, CDR2 YYEKEE (reference sequence). Trimming took 2 bases from V and 3 from J, leaving 2 bases between them. CDR3 size: 11 residues. CDR3 protein: CASSFKETQYF. CDR3 DNA: TGTGCCAGCAGCTTTAAAGAGACCCAGTACTTC.

Remarks on this clone: Distinct nucleotide sequences in the sample also encode this CDR3. The chain employs TRBV7-9 and TRBJ2-5, with 7 bases that match TRBD1. The germline CDR1 and CDR2 sequences are SEHNR and FQNEAQ (reference sequence). The junction had 3 bases not matched to a gene; V was cut back by 3 bases and J by 5 bases. The CDR3 sequence is 13 residues long. DNA for the CDR3: TGTGCCAGCAGCTTGCCGGGACAGGAGACCCAGTACTTC. The encoded protein is CASSLPGQETQYF. Full variable domain (outside the CDR3, taken from reference TRBV7-9 and TRBJ2-5): DTGVSQNPRHKITKRGQNVTFRCDPISEHNRLYWYRQTLGQGPEFLTYFQNEAQLEKSRLLSDRFSAERPKGSFSTLEIQRTEQGDSAMYLCASSLPGQETQYFGPGTRLLVL.

Concerning this clone itself: This same CDR3 is encoded by further DNA sequences in the sample. V is TRBV7-9 and J is TRBJ2-7; 9 bases match TRBD1. V lost 5 bases to trimming and J lost 6 bases; unmatched junction nucleotides: 8. The CDR3 extends over 14 amino acids. The V gene's germline CDR1 is SEHNR and CDR2 FQNEAQ (reference sequence). In DNA, the CDR3 is TGTGCCAGCAGCCCTAGGGGACAGGGTACCGAGCAGTACTTC. Protein product: CASSPRGQGTEQYF.

The chain recombines TRBV4-1 with TRBJ2-1; D is possibly TRBD2 (5 bases). With 0 bases removed from V and 9 bases from J, the gap between germline ends came to 9 bases. This CDR3 has 13 residues. Germline V gene sequence: CDR1 MGHRA, CDR2 YSYEKL. CDR3 nucleotides: TGCGCCAGCAGCCAAGAGAGGAGGAGTGAGCAGTTCTTC. This sequence encodes CASSQERRSEQFF.

This sequence joins TRBV6-2 or TRBV6-3 and TRBJ2-2, with 13 bases aligning to TRBD2. The germline V gene has CDR1 MNHEY and CDR2 SVGEGT. This CDR3 contains 18 residues. V was clipped by 6 bases and J by 0 bases; unmatched bases: 7. The CDR3 region has the DNA TGTGCCAGCAGCCGGGGACTAGCGGGAACACCGAACACCGGGGAGCTGTTTTTT. Encoded protein: CASSRGLAGTPNTGELFF.